Below, one T cell receptor beta chain is given with its context. Original processing notes: Amplification of reference gene primers was used by the study to estimate nucleated cell counts. Libraries were prepared by immunoSEQ multiplex PCR; TCRdb keeps only in-frame clonotypes and omits some of them. V and J calls and clone size are given by that table; D and trimming were obtained from the DNA. The sample lists 95,000 to 150,000 clones; more than 70% were seen once. The V gene end was trimmed by 5 bases and the J gene end by 8 bases; junction bases not matched to a gene: 22. Per the germline V gene, CDR1 is SEHNR and CDR2 is FQNEAQ (reference sequence). The CDR3 extends over 18 amino acids. This sample stems from a study of blood T cell repertoires in COVID-19. Overall study context: From the United States, Italy and Spain came samples of acute and convalescent COVID-19. Nucleic acid was either cDNA or gDNA, and it came from T cells, B-cell-depleted T cells, or PBMCs.

This chain links TRBV7-9 with TRBJ2-7, with 9 positions matching TRBD1. The sample consisted of peripheral blood. This TCR was sampled from a human donor in a cohort sampled during active COVID-19. This CDR3 is CASSPRPGQGTDDTKQYF. As DNA, the CDR3 is TGTGCCAGCAGCCCTAGACCCGGACAGGGGACGGATGATACGAAGCAGTACTTC.